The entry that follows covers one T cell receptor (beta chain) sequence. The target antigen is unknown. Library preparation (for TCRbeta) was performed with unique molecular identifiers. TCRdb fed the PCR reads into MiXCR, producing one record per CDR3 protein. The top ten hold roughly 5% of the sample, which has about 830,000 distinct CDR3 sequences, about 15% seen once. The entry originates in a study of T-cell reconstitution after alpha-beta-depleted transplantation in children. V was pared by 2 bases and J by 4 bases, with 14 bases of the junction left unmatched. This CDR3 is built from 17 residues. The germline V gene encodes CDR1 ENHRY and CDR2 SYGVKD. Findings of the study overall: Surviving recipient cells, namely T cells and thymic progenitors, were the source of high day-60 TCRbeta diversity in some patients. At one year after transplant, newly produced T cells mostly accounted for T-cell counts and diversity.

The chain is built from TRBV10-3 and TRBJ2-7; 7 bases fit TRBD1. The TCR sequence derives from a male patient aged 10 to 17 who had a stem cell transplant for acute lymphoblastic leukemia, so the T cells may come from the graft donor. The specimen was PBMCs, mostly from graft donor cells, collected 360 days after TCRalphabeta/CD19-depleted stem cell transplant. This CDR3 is CAISEDLRGLGDYEQYF. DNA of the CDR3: TGTGCCATCAGTGAGGACCTTAGGGGGCTAGGTGATTACGAGCAGTACTTC.